This T cell receptor beta chain was recovered during a study of human T cells and chemical hapten exposure. TCRdb used MiXCR to reprocess the RACE reads, holding one entry per CDR3 protein. This table holds around 120,000 distinct CDR3 sequences, roughly 13% found once. Time point given: patch test 1, 2 weeks after DPC sensitization. The treatment was: therapeutic diphenylcyclopropenone sensitization with weekly scalp DPC. The CDR3 is 14 residues long. Trimming at V came to 7 bases and at J to 6 bases, leaving 5 bases not matched to a gene. Germline loops: CDR1 SGHTA, CDR2 FQGNSA. Sequenced here: whole blood, sampled in connection with sensitization to the hapten diphenylcyclopropenone (DPC). The receptor comes from a young man with alopecia areata. Some clones in this sample may be carry-over from other donors' samples. The chain uses TRBV7-2 and TRBJ2-2; 10 bases align to TRBD2. In DNA, the CDR3 is TGTGCCAGCAAGCGGGGGGGCTTACCCGGGGAGCTGTTTTTT. This sequence encodes CASKRGGLPGELFF.